This entry lists 27 T cell receptor beta chains sequenced from one sample in a study of T-cell reconstitution after alpha-beta-depleted transplantation in children. TCRbeta library construction was performed incorporating unique molecular identifiers. Each CDR3 protein gets one entry after TCRdb re-called the PCR reads with MiXCR. The data contain approximately 640,000 distinct CDR3 sequences, roughly 17% of them singletons. The source was PBMCs from the stem cell graft donor, collected from the stem cell graft. These receptors were collected from a human donor who donated a stem cell graft to a child with acute myeloid leukemia.

This clonotype was recorded many times. This sequence joins TRBV20-1 and TRBJ2-3; weak D call: TRBD1 (6 bases). The V end was cut by 6 bases, the J end by 3 bases, with 16 bases between. Germline assignment: CDR1 DFQATT and CDR2 SNEGSKA (reference sequence). The CDR3 length is 14 residues. The CDR3 loop reads CSAAILRGTDTQYF. The CDR3 DNA sequence: TGCAGTGCCGCGATTTTAAGGGGGACAGATACGCAGTATTTT.

The sample holds a few counts of this clonotype. This chain connects TRBV20-1 to TRBJ1-3; D perhaps matches TRBD1 (6 bases). CDR1 and CDR2 (germline): DFQATT, SNEGSKA (reference sequence). V was clipped by 7 bases and J by 4 bases, with 20 bases between them. The CDR3 has 15 residues. The CDR3 region is CSVLRDKMFGNTIYF. CDR3 sequence (DNA): TGCAGTGTCCTCCGGGACAAGATGTTCGGAAACACCATATATTTT.

This clonotype has ten or more counts. The chain links TRBV20-1 to TRBJ2-2; D may correspond to TRBD1 or TRBD2 (5 bases each). Germline V CDR1 and CDR2: DFQATT, SNEGSKA (reference sequence). The length of the CDR3 is 13 residues. The chain's CDR3 is CSALDEGTGELFF. The DNA of the CDR3 is TGCAGCGCCTTAGACGAGGGGACCGGGGAGCTGTTTTTT.

Only a few counts were recorded for this clonotype. The chain's CDR3 is CASSASRGTGYGYTF. The CDR3, as DNA: TGTGCCAGCAGCGCCAGCAGGGGAACTGGCTATGGCTACACCTTC. The V and J genes are TRBV9 and TRBJ1-2, with a tentative D call TRBD1 (6 bases). The CDR3 contains 15 residues. Trimming cost V 3 bases and J 4 bases, with 16 bases left between them. Germline assignment: CDR1 SGDLS and CDR2 YYNGEE.

The V call is TRBV18, the J call TRBJ1-5; perhaps TRBD1 as D (6 bases). With 0 bases removed from V and 6 bases from J, the gap between germline ends came to 9 bases. Germline V lookup: CDR1 KGHSH, CDR2 LQKENI. This CDR3 comprises 14 residues. The CDR3 here is CASSPPLGGQPQHF. DNA for the CDR3: TGTGCCAGCTCACCACCGTTAGGGGGTCAGCCCCAGCATTTT. The whole variable domain, filled in from reference TRBV18 and TRBJ1-5, reads NAGVMQNPRHLVRRRGQEARLRCSPMKGHSHVYWYRQLPEEGLKFMVYLQKENIIDESGMPKERFSAEFPKEGPSILRIQQVVRGDSAAYFCASSPPLGGQPQHFGDGTRLSIL.

This clonotype was recorded a few times. This chain uses TRBV6-2 or TRBV6-3 with TRBJ1-1; 10 nucleotides line up with TRBD1. Germline loops: CDR1 MNHEY, CDR2 SVGEGT. This CDR3 has 17 residues. Trimming at V came to 7 bases and at J to 1 base, leaving 12 bases not matched to a gene. The CDR3 region has the DNA TGTGCCAGCAACCTTCCGGGACAGGGGACTTCGAACACTGAAGCTTTCTTT. Translation: CASNLPGQGTSNTEAFF.

This clonotype was seen only once. The chain employs TRBV18 and TRBJ1-2; the D is unclear. This CDR3 is built from 14 residues. Germline V CDR1 and CDR2: KGHSH, LQKENI. Trimming stripped 0 bases from V and 4 bases from J, with 9 bases between. The CDR3 spells CASSPPSRGYGYTF. CDR3 coding DNA: TGTGCCAGCTCACCACCGTCTCGGGGCTATGGCTACACCTTC.

This clonotype was seen a handful of times. The CDR3 loop is CSAEGEAGGSAGELFF. The CDR3 DNA follows: TGCAGTGCCGAGGGGGAAGCGGGGGGCAGCGCCGGGGAGCTGTTTTTT. The chain is built from TRBV20-1 and TRBJ2-2; 9 bases match TRBD2. Trimming removed 6 bases from V and 6 bases from J; junction bases left unmatched: 14. This CDR3 has 16 amino acids. Germline V gives CDR1 DFQATT, CDR2 SNEGSKA (reference sequence).

Many counts were recorded for this clonotype. J is TRBJ2-5 and V is TRBV20-1, with 7 positions matching TRBD1. Germline V CDR1 and CDR2: DFQATT, SNEGSKA (reference sequence). The CDR3 is made up of 11 amino acids. With V trimmed by 3 bases and J by 7 bases, 2 bases remained unmatched. The CDR3 region is CSASTGATQYF. CDR3 sequence (DNA): TGCAGTGCTAGCACAGGGGCGACCCAGTACTTC.

This clonotype showed up many times. The gene calls are TRBV12-3 or TRBV12-4 and TRBJ1-2, with 8 bases that match TRBD1. This CDR3 contains 13 residues. The junction had 3 bases not matched to a gene; V was cut back by 6 bases and J by 3 bases. The CDR3 sequence is CASSPGGHYGYTF. The CDR3 DNA sequence: TGTGCCAGCAGCCCAGGGGGCCACTATGGCTACACCTTC.

This clonotype was counted at least ten times. The CDR3 DNA sequence: TGTGCCAGCAGCGACATAGCGGGAACGAACACCGGGGAGCTGTTTTTT. Its translation is CASSDIAGTNTGELFF. The chain combines TRBV7-2 with TRBJ2-2; 8 nucleotides line up with TRBD2. Germline values: CDR1 SGHTA, CDR2 FQGNSA. J was trimmed by 0 bases and V by 5 bases; bases with no gene match: 5. This CDR3 is built from 16 residues.

V is TRBV6-6 and J is TRBJ1-2; 8 bases map to TRBD1. The CDR3 totals 13 residues. The germline CDR1 and CDR2 sequences are MNHNY and SVGAGI (reference sequence). V was clipped by 7 bases and J by 8 bases; unmatched bases: 9. In DNA form, the CDR3 reads TGTGCCAGCACTAACAGGGGGACGGACGGCTACACCTTC. Translating it yields CASTNRGTDGYTF.

The V gene is TRBV7-3, the J gene TRBJ1-3; D gene uncertain. The CDR3 loop spans 13 amino acids. Between the trimmed V and J ends, which lost 8 bases and 8 bases, there was a span of 16 bases. Germline V lookup: CDR1 SGHTA, CDR2 FQGTGA. CDR3 nucleotides: TGTGCCAGCCACGGGCGCCCCCCAGACACCATATATTTT. Amino acid sequence: CASHGRPPDTIYF.

This chain uses TRBV7-2 with TRBJ2-2, with D perhaps matching TRBD1 (6 bases). Germline V gene sequence: CDR1 SGHTA, CDR2 FQGNSA. The length of the CDR3 is 15 residues. With 6 bases removed from V and 0 bases from J, the gap between germline ends came to 11 bases. The CDR3, as DNA: TGTGCCAGCAGACCGGGACATTCGAACACCGGGGAGCTGTTTTTT. Encoded protein: CASRPGHSNTGELFF.

There are a few counts of this clonotype. The chain is built from TRBV20-1 and TRBJ2-3; 11 bases line up with TRBD2. This CDR3 has 17 residues. Germline V CDR1 and CDR2: DFQATT, SNEGSKA (reference sequence). V lost 5 bases to trimming and J lost 2 bases; unmatched junction nucleotides: 12. The CDR3: CSALRSGTSGDTDTQYF. The DNA for the CDR3 is TGCAGTGCTCTACGATCCGGGACTAGCGGAGACACAGATACGCAGTATTTT.

This clonotype was seen repeatedly, ten times or more. The V gene is TRBV20-1, the J gene TRBJ1-5, with 8 positions matching TRBD1. The J segment lost 2 bases and the V segment lost 5 bases, leaving 11 bases of the junction unmatched. Per germline, CDR1 DFQATT and CDR2 SNEGSKA (reference sequence). CDR3 length equals 16 residues. The CDR3 DNA sequence: TGCAGTGCTCAAGGACAGGGAATTTGGGGCAATCAGCCCCAGCATTTT. Its protein product is CSAQGQGIWGNQPQHF.

Many counts were recorded for this clonotype. The chain couples TRBV29-1 to TRBJ2-1; possible D gene TRBD1, 5 bases. Trimming took off 5 bases at V and 7 bases at J, with 12 bases between the two ends. Germline V gene data show CDR1 as SQVTM and CDR2 as ANQGSEA. The CDR3 is made up of 12 amino acids. CDR3 in amino acids: CSVTVRANEQFF. In nucleotides, the CDR3 is TGCAGCGTTACTGTCAGGGCTAATGAGCAGTTCTTC.

The gene calls are TRBV7-3 and TRBJ2-7, with D possibly being TRBD1 (6 bases). The ends were cut back, 2 bases at V and 2 bases at J, with 13 bases in the middle. This CDR3 comprises 15 residues. From germline, CDR1 is SGHTA and CDR2 FQGTGA. CDR3 region: CASSLGDTLTYEQYF. Here the CDR3 DNA reads TGTGCCAGCAGCTTAGGGGACACACTTACCTACGAGCAGTACTTC.

This clonotype was detected ten times or more. The chain carries TRBV20-1 and TRBJ2-1, with D perhaps TRBD1 (6 bases). Germline V CDR1 and CDR2: DFQATT, SNEGSKA (reference sequence). CDR3 length: 12 residues. V gave up 3 bases and J gave up 7 bases, with 10 bases separating them. Here the CDR3 DNA reads TGCAGTGCTAGGAAGGGGGTGAATGAGCAGTTCTTC. This gives the protein CSARKGVNEQFF.

This clonotype was seen many times. The rearrangement links TRBV7-2 to TRBJ2-1; tentatively, D is TRBD2 (5 bases). Germline CDR1 reads SGHTA; CDR2 reads FQGNSA. V lost 7 bases and J 5 bases, leaving 12 bases between the germline ends. This CDR3 contains 13 residues. The CDR3 nucleotides read TGTGCCAGCAACCCCGGGGTTCACAATGAGCAGTTCTTC. Translating it yields CASNPGVHNEQFF.

In this sample, this clonotype turned up a few times. The chain carries TRBV20-1 and TRBJ2-3; 8 bases are a match to TRBD1. Germline loops: CDR1 DFQATT, CDR2 SNEGSKA (reference sequence). The CDR3 is 14 residues long. The ends lost 5 bases at V and 2 bases at J; junction bases unmatched: 6. CDR3 DNA: TGCAGTGCTCTTGACAGGGGTTACACAGATACGCAGTATTTT. Its translation: CSALDRGYTDTQYF.

This clonotype occurred a few times. This chain connects TRBV5-1 to TRBJ2-3, with 11 positions matching TRBD1. CDR3 length: 17 residues. Germline lookup yields CDR1 SGHRS and CDR2 YFSETQ. Trimming at V came to 3 bases and at J to 4 bases, leaving 10 bases not matched to a gene. In nucleotides, the CDR3 is TGCGCCAGCAGCTCGACCCCCGGGGGACAGGGGGCAGATACGCAGTATTTT. This codes for CASSSTPGGQGADTQYF.

The V gene is TRBV2, the J gene TRBJ2-4; D gene ambiguous. The germline V gene has CDR1 SNHLY and CDR2 FYNNEI. The CDR3 loop spans 14 amino acids. V was pared by 11 bases and J by 0 bases, with 14 bases between. As DNA, the CDR3 is TGTGCCGGAAGGATGGATATAGCCAAAAACATTCAGTACTTC. Translation gives CAGRMDIAKNIQYF.

This clonotype has a count of ten or more. The V and J genes are TRBV7-3 and TRBJ2-1, with 10 bases fitting TRBD2. There are 14 residues in the CDR3. In germline, CDR1 is SGHTA, CDR2 FQGTGA. J lost 6 bases, V lost 5 bases, and 4 bases had no gene match. The CDR3 bases are TGTGCCAGCAGCCCAAGGACTAGCGGCAATGAGCAGTTCTTC. Protein sequence: CASSPRTSGNEQFF.

The chain links TRBV6-1 to TRBJ2-7, with 10 bases that match TRBD1. Trimming removed 4 bases from V and 2 bases from J; junction bases left unmatched: 5. The CDR3 loop spans 15 amino acids. CDR1 is MNHNS, CDR2 SASEGT, per germline. CDR3 nucleotide sequence: TGTGCCAGCAGTGGGGGGGACAGGGGAACCTACGAGCAGTACTTC. Protein sequence: CASSGGDRGTYEQYF.

CDR3 region: CASSPSRVSYEQYF. The CDR3 bases are TGCGCCAGCAGCCCCTCCCGGGTCTCCTACGAGCAGTACTTC. The chain recombines TRBV4-3 with TRBJ2-7; D ambiguous. Germline V lookup: CDR1 LGHNA, CDR2 YSLEER. The CDR3 contains 14 residues. Trimming left V 4 bases short and J 0 bases short, with 10 bases between.

The chain joins TRBV18 to TRBJ2-1; TRBD1 agrees at 9 bases. Trimming took 6 bases from V and 3 from J; bases not matched to a gene: 6. The CDR3 spans 15 residues. Germline values: CDR1 KGHSH, CDR2 LQKENI. The CDR3 bases are TGTGCCAGCTCGCAACAGGGGGCGCTCTACAATGAGCAGTTCTTC. This codes for CASSQQGALYNEQFF.